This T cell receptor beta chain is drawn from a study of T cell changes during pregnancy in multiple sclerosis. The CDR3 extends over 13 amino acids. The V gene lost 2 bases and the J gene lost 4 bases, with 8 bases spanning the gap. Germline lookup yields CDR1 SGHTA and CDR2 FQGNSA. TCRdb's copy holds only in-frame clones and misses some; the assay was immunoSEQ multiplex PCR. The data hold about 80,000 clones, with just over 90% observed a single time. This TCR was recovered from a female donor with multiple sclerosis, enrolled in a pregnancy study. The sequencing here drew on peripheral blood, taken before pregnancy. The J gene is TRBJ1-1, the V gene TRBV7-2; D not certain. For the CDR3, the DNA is TGTGCCAGCAGCTTATATCCCCTCACTGAAGCTTTCTTT. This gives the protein CASSLYPLTEAFF.